This T cell receptor (beta chain) was recovered during a study of cytomegalovirus exposure and HLA in healthy donors. Primers: 60 Vbeta forward and 13 Jbeta reverse. The repertoire was sequenced with immunoSEQ multiplex PCR; TCRdb's copy has only in-frame clones and lacks some. The data hold around 110,000 clones, with around 10% observed a single time. This clone was counted between two and nine times. J was trimmed by 5 bases and V by 4 bases; bases with no gene match: 13. This CDR3 has 16 amino acids. Looked up from germline, CDR1 is SGHDT and CDR2 is YYEEEE. The sample taken for sequencing was PBMCs. J is TRBJ2-7 and V is TRBV5-6; 9 bases fit TRBD1. The sequence was obtained from a man in his thirties or forties in good health and CMV-seronegative. CDR3: CASSRTPGTGSNEQYF. The CDR3 bases are TGTGCCAGCAGCCGCACTCCCGGGACAGGGTCTAACGAGCAGTACTTC.